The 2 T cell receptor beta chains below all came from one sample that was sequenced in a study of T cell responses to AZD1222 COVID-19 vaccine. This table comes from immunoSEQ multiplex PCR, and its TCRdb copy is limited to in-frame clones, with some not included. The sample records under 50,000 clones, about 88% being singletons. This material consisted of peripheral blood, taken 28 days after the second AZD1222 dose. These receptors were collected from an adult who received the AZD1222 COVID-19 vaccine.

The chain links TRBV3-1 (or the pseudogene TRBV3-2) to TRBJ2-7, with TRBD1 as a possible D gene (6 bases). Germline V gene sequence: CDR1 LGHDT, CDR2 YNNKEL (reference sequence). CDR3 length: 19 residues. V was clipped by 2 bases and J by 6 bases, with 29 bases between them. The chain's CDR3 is CASSQSLKWRKQGVGEQYF. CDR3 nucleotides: TGTGCCAGCAGCCAAAGTCTCAAGTGGAGGAAACAGGGCGTGGGCGAGCAGTACTTC.

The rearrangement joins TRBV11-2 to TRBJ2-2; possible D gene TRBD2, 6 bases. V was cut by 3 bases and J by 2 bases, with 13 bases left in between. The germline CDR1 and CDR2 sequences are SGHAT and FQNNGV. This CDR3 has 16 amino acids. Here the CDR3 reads CASSFSGGYNTGELFF. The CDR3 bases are TGTGCCAGCAGCTTCTCCGGGGGTTATAACACCGGGGAGCTGTTTTTT.